This T cell receptor (beta chain) was identified in a study of PD-L1 blockade in urothelial cancer. About the study: Between 0 and 3 prior chemotherapy regimens had been given to patients. Analysis of blood occurred 3 weeks (second dose) and 6 weeks after treatment start.

Trimming took off 3 bases at V and 7 bases at J, with 18 bases between the two ends. The CDR3 consists of 16 residues. Germline CDR1 and CDR2: LNHNV and YYDKDF (reference sequence). Pretreatment sampling and on-treatment sampling together yielded between 1 and 8 samples for each patient. Synthetic TCR analog templates were added to each PCR reaction. Clones were sequenced by immunoSEQ multiplex PCR, and TCRdb holds only the in-frame ones, with some missing. This sample has 30,000 to 40,000 clones, with over 75% found just once. V gene TRBV15 combines with J gene TRBJ1-4; D gene ambiguous. This TCR derives from a man in his sixties or seventies with urothelial cancer. Sequenced here: PBMCs, sampled around atezolizumab (anti-PD-L1) treatment. The CDR3: CATSRVDTAGFEKLFF. In DNA, the CDR3 is TGTGCCACCAGCAGGGTTGACACAGCGGGATTTGAAAAACTGTTTTTT.